The 15 T cell receptor beta chains given below trace back to one sample, sequenced in a study of cytomegalovirus exposure and HLA in healthy donors. The study ran its PCR with 60 Vbeta and 13 Jbeta primers. Generated by immunoSEQ multiplex PCR, the TCRdb table keeps only in-frame clones and is missing some. This sample has approximately 150,000 clones, with approximately 78% found just once. What was sequenced was PBMCs. The receptor set was obtained from a woman aged 45-59 years in good health and CMV-seropositive.

The V gene is TRBV7-2, the J gene TRBJ1-2; TRBD1 might be the D (5 bases). Deletions cut 2 bases from V and 8 bases from J, with 18 bases between. CDR3 length equals 15 residues. CDR1 is SGHTA and CDR2 is FQGNSA in the germline V gene. CDR3 protein: CASSLKEGSVSGYTF. CDR3 bases: TGTGCCAGCAGCTTAAAGGAGGGGTCGGTGTCAGGCTACACCTTC.

This clone was counted once. The chain uses TRBV27 and TRBJ2-7; D is unclear. Germline V lookup: CDR1 MNHEY, CDR2 SMNVEV (reference sequence). V lost 2 bases to trimming and J lost 3 bases, with 11 bases between them. The CDR3 extends over 14 amino acids. The CDR3 DNA reads TGTGCCAGCAGTTTACTCCAGAAAAACTACGAGCAGTACTTC. Translation: CASSLLQKNYEQYF.

The V and J genes are TRBV5-1 and TRBJ1-6, with a possible D match to TRBD1 (5 bases). The CDR3 has 15 amino acids. Trimming cost V 0 bases and J 7 bases, with 11 bases left between them. The germline gives CDR1 SGHRS, CDR2 YFSETQ. This CDR3 is CASSLEGLGNSPLHF. The CDR3 nucleotides read TGCGCCAGCAGCTTGGAGGGGCTCGGGAATTCACCCCTCCACTTT.

The chain couples TRBV19 to TRBJ1-1, with 12 bases matching TRBD1. The CDR3 contains 15 residues. Germline V gene lookup returns CDR1 LNHDA and CDR2 SQIVND (reference sequence). With V trimmed by 5 bases and J by 9 bases, 10 bases remained unmatched. The CDR3 here is CASSGAGTGGFKAFF. CDR3 nucleotide sequence: TGTGCCAGTAGTGGAGCCGGGACAGGGGGCTTTAAAGCTTTCTTT.

This clone was observed a single time. V gene TRBV10-3 combines with J gene TRBJ2-7, with D tentatively TRBD2 (6 bases). This CDR3 has 14 residues. The V gene lost 10 bases and the J gene lost 3 bases, with 19 bases spanning the gap. Per germline, CDR1 ENHRY and CDR2 SYGVKD. CDR3 loop: CARPRLAKFYEQYF. The CDR3, as DNA: TGTGCCAGACCTCGTCTAGCGAAGTTCTACGAGCAGTACTTC.

There are a few counts of this clone. The V and J genes are TRBV5-1 and TRBJ2-3; 8 bases agree with TRBD2. This CDR3 is 15 amino acids long. With V trimmed by 8 bases and J by 1 base, 9 bases remained unmatched. CDR1 SGHRS and CDR2 YFSETQ come from the germline V gene. CDR3 in amino acids: CASTRLALGTDTQYF. The DNA for the CDR3 is TGCGCCAGTACCAGACTAGCGCTCGGCACAGATACGCAGTATTTT.

V and J are TRBV7-9 and TRBJ1-2; possible D gene TRBD1, 6 bases. CDR1 and CDR2 (germline): SEHNR, FQNEAQ (reference sequence). The CDR3 runs 14 residues. Trimming shortened V by 4 bases and J by 1 base, and 10 bases separated the two germline ends. The CDR3: CASSSDRFNYGYTF. As DNA, the CDR3 is TGTGCCAGCAGCTCGGACAGATTTAACTATGGCTACACCTTC.

V gene TRBV7-8 combines with J gene TRBJ1-6, with unresolved D. CDR3 length: 16 residues. Between the trimmed V and J ends, which lost 1 base and 5 bases, there was a span of 12 bases. CDR1 is SGHVS, CDR2 FQNEAQ, per germline. The CDR3 DNA reads as TGTGCCAGCAGCTTAGTGCCAGGCGTGAATAATTCACCCCTCCACTTT. As protein: CASSLVPGVNNSPLHF.

This clone showed up just a few times. The CDR3 protein is CASSFGGKGNTIYF. The CDR3 DNA reads as TGTGCCAGCAGCTTTGGGGGGAAGGGAAACACCATATATTTT. The rearrangement uses TRBV5-4 and TRBJ1-3; TRBD1 is a possible D gene (5 bases). The CDR3 has 14 amino acids. Germline values: CDR1 SGHNT, CDR2 YYREEE (reference sequence). The V end was cut by 2 bases, the J end by 4 bases, with 10 bases between.

This clone was seen more than once but under ten times. The V gene is TRBV7-6, the J gene TRBJ2-3, with TRBD2 as a possible D gene (7 bases). The CDR3 has 15 amino acids. Germline CDR1 is SGHVS and CDR2 is FNYEAQ. Trimming took 10 bases from V and 5 from J, leaving 22 bases between them. The CDR3 DNA sequence: TGTGCCACCGACCCCTTAGGGGGGGCTGGAGATACGCAGTATTTT. Amino acids: CATDPLGGAGDTQYF. The variable domain in full, with the rest retrieved from reference TRBV7-6 and TRBJ2-3, is GAGVSQSPRYKVTKRGQDVALRCDPISGHVSLYWYRQALGQGPEFLTYFNYEAQQDKSGLPNDRFSAERPEGSISTLTIQRTEQRDSAMYRCATDPLGGAGDTQYFGPGTRLTVL.

Here the CDR3 DNA reads TGCGCCAGCAGCTTGAAGCGGGGGGACTACGAGCAGTACTTC. Translating it yields CASSLKRGDYEQYF. The chain is built from TRBV5-1 and TRBJ2-7, with TRBD2 identical over 9 bases. CDR1 and CDR2 from the germline V gene are SGHRS and YFSETQ. With V trimmed by 1 base and J by 3 bases, 2 bases remained unmatched. The CDR3 runs to 14 residues.

The rearrangement joins TRBV5-1 to TRBJ2-3; 13 positions match TRBD2. Trimming at V came to 4 bases and at J to 1 base, leaving 12 bases not matched to a gene. Per germline, CDR1 SGHRS and CDR2 YFSETQ. The CDR3 spans 19 residues. This CDR3 reads CASSHSGTSGMSGTDTQYF. The CDR3, as DNA: TGCGCCAGCAGCCATTCCGGGACTAGCGGGATGTCGGGCACAGATACGCAGTATTTT. The full variable domain, rest sourced from reference TRBV5-1 and TRBJ2-3, is KAGVTQTPRYLIKTRGQQVTLSCSPISGHRSVSWYQQTPGQGLQFLFEYFSETQRNKGNFPGRFSGRQFSNSRSEMNVSTLELGDSALYLCASSHSGTSGMSGTDTQYFGPGTRLTVL.

As for this clone: The junction departs from germline at one end; a sequencing error may be responsible. The chain uses TRBV7-9 and TRBJ1-6; maybe TRBD1 (6 bases). Germline V CDR1 and CDR2: SEHNR, FQNEAQ (reference sequence). This CDR3 contains 19 residues. The CDR3 here is CSSSLYRGARKIENSPLHF. The DNA of the CDR3 is TGTTCCAGCAGCTTATACCGGGGGGCCAGAAAGATTGAGAATTCACCCCTCCACTTT.

Written as DNA, the CDR3 is TGTGCCAGCAGCGCTGCCTGGGGACTTCAGCAGTTCTTC. Encoded protein: CASSAAWGLQQFF. The chain is built from TRBV6-8 and TRBJ2-1; D perhaps matches TRBD2 (6 bases). Trimming shortened V by 6 bases and J by 11 bases, and 17 bases separated the two germline ends. CDR1 MNHGY and CDR2 SAAAGT come from the germline V gene. The CDR3 has 13 amino acids.

The rearrangement uses TRBV5-5 and TRBJ1-5; D is ambiguous. In germline, CDR1 is SGHKS, CDR2 YYEKEE (reference sequence). The CDR3 has 16 amino acids. V dropped 0 bases and J dropped 0 bases, with 10 bases sitting between them. The chain's CDR3 is CASSLAPPNSNQPQHF. For the CDR3, the DNA is TGTGCCAGCAGCTTGGCCCCTCCTAATAGCAATCAGCCCCAGCATTTT.